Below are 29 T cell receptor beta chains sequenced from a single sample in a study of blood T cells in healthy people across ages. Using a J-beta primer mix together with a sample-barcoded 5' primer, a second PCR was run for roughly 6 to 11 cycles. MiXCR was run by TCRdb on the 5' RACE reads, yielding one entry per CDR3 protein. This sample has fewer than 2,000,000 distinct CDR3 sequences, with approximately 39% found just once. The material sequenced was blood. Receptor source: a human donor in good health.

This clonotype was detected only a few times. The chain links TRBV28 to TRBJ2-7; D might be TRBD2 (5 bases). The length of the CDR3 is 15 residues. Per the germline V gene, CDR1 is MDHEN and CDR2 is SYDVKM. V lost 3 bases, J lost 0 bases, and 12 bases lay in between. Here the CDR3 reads CASSFSEGFSYEQYF. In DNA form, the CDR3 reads TGTGCCAGCAGTTTTAGTGAGGGATTCTCCTACGAGCAGTACTTC.

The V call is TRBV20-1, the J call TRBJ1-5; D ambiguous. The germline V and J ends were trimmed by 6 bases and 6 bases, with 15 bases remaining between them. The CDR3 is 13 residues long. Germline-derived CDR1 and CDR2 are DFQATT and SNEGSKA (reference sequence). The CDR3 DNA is TGCAGTGCCCTCCCTGATGGAGGTCAGCCCCAGCATTTT. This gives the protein CSALPDGGQPQHF.

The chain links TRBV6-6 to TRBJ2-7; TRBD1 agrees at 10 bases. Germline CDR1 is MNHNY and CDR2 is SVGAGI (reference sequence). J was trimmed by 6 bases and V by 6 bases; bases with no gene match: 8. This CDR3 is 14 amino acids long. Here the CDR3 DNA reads TGTGCCAGCAGCGAGCGACAGGGGGCGAGCGAGCAGTACTTC. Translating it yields CASSERQGASEQYF.

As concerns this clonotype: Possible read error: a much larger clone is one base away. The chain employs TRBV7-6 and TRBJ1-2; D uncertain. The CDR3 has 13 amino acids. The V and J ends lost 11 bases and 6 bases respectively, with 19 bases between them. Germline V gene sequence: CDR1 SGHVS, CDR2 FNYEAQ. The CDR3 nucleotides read TGTGCCTCTCTCCGCGGTGGCGAAGATGGCTACACCTTC. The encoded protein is CASLRGGEDGYTF.

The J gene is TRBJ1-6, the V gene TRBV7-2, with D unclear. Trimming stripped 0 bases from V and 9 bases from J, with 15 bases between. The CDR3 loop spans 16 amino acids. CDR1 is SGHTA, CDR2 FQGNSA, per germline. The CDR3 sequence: CASSLAGGLRGSPLHF. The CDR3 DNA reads TGTGCCAGCAGCTTAGCGGGAGGGCTTAGAGGTTCACCCCTCCACTTT.

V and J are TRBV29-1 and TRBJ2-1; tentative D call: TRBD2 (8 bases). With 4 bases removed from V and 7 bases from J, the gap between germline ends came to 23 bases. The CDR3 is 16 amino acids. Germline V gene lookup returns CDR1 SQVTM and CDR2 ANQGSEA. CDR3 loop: CSVAGLGRGLGNEQFF. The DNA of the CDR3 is TGCAGCGTTGCGGGACTAGGGAGGGGGCTGGGAAATGAGCAGTTCTTC.

The DNA of the CDR3 is TGTGCCAGCAGTTACGGGACAAAATGGGAGACCCAGTACTTC. It yields the protein CASSYGTKWETQYF. This chain connects TRBV6-5 to TRBJ2-5, with D perhaps matching TRBD1 (6 bases). The germline V and J ends were trimmed by 2 bases and 5 bases, with 12 bases remaining between them. Germline CDR1 is MNHEY and CDR2 is SVGAGI. The CDR3 is 14 residues long.

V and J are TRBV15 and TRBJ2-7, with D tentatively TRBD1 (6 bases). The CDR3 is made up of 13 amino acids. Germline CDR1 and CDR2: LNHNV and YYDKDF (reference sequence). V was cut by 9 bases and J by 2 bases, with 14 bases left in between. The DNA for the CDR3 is TGTGCCACAAAACAGGGTGGGACCTACGAGCAGTACTTC. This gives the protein CATKQGGTYEQYF.

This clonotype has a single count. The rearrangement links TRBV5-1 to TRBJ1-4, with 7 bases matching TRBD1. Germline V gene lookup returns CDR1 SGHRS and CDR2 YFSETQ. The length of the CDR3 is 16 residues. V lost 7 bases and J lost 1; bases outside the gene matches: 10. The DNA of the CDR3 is TGCGCCAGCGCCTTACAGGGGTTTGAAACTAATGAAAAACTGTTTTTT. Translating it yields CASALQGFETNEKLFF.

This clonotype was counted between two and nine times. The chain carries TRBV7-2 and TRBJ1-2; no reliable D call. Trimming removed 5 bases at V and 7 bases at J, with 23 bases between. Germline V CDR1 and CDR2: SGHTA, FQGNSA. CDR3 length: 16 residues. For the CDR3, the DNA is TGTGCCAGCAGCCAGGTAGCCGGGTCAGGTATCATTGGCTACACCTTC. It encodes CASSQVAGSGIIGYTF.

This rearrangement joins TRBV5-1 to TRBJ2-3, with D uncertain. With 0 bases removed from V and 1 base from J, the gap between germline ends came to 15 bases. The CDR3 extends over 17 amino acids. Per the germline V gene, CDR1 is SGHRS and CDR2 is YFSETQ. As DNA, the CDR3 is TGCGCCAGCAGCTTGGGCCGGAACTCGTTGGGCACAGATACGCAGTATTTT. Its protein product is CASSLGRNSLGTDTQYF.

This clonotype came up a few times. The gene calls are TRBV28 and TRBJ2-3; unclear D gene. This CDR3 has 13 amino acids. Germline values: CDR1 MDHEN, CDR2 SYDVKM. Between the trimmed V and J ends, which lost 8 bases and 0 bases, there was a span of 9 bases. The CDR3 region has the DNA TGTGCCAGCCAACCACCAAGCACAGATACGCAGTATTTT. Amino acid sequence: CASQPPSTDTQYF.

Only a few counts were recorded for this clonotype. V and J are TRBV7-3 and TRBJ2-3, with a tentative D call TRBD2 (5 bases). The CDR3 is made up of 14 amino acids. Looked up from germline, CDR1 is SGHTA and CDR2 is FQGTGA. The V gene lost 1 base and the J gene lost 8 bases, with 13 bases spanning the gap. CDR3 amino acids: CASSLRGSGGTQYF. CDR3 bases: TGTGCCAGCAGCTTAAGAGGGTCTGGCGGTACGCAGTATTTT.

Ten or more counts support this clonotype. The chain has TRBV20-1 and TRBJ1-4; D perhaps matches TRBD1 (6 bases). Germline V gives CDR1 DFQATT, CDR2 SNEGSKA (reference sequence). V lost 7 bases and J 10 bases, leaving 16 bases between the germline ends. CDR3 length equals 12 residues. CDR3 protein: CSVDTGRGKLFF. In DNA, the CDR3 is TGCAGTGTCGACACAGGGAGGGGAAAACTGTTTTTT.

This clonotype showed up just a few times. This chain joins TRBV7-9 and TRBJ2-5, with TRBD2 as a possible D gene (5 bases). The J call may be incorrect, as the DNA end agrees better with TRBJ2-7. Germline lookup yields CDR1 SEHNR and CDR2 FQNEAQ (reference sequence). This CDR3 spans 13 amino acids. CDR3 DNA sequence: TGTGCCAGCAGCCCGATTAGTGGAGGCGAGCAGTACTTC. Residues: CASSPISGGEQYF.

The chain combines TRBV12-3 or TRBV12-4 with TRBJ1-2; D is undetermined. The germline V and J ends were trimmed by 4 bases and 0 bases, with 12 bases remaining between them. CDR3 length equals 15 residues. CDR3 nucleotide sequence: TGTGCCAGCAGTTCTAGACGGAAAGCTAACTATGGCTACACCTTC. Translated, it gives CASSSRRKANYGYTF.

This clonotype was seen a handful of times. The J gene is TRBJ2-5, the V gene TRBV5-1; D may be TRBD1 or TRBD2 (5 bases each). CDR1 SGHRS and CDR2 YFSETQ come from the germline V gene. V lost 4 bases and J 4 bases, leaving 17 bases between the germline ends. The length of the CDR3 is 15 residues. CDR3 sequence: CASSLAGTASETQYF. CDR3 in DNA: TGCGCCAGCAGCCTGGCCGGGACGGCGTCAGAGACCCAGTACTTC.

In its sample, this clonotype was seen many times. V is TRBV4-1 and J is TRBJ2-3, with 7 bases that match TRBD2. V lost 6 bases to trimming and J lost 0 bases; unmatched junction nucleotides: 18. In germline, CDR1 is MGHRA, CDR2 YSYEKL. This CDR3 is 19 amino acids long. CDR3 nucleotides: TGCGCCAGCAGTCCACTAGCGCCGACCACCGGACCTAGCACAGATACGCAGTATTTT. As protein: CASSPLAPTTGPSTDTQYF.

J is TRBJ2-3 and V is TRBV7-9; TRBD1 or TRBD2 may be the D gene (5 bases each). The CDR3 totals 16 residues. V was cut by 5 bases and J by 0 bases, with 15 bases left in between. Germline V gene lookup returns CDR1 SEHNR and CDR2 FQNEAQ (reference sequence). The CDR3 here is CASSQFQGRSTDTQYF. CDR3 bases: TGTGCCAGCAGCCAATTCCAGGGACGGAGCACAGATACGCAGTATTTT.

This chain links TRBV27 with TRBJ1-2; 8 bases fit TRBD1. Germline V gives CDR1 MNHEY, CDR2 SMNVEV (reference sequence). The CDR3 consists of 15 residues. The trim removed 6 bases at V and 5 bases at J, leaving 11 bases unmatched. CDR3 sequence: CASRGAGTGEYGYTF. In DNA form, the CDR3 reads TGTGCCAGCAGAGGAGCCGGGACAGGCGAGTATGGCTACACCTTC.

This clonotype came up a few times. In DNA form, the CDR3 reads TGTGCCAGCTCACCCGAGGGACAGTCCTACGAGCAGTACTTC. Protein: CASSPEGQSYEQYF. The chain combines TRBV18 with TRBJ2-7, with 7 bases aligning to TRBD1. This CDR3 is 14 amino acids long. Germline CDR1 and CDR2: KGHSH and LQKENI. V lost 3 bases and J lost 1; bases outside the gene matches: 3.

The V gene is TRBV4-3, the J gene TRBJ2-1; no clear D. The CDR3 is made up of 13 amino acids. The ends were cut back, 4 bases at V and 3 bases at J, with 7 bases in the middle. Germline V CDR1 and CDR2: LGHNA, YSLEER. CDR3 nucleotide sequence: TGCGCCAGCAGCCGAGAGCTCTACAATGAGCAGTTCTTC. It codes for CASSRELYNEQFF.

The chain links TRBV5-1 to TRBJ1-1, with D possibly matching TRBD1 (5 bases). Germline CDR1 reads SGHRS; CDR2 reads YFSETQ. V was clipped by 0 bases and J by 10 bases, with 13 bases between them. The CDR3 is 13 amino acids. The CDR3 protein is CASSLEVGGGAFF. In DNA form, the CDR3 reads TGCGCCAGCAGCTTGGAAGTCGGCGGGGGAGCTTTCTTT. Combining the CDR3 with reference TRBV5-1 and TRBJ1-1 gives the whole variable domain KAGVTQTPRYLIKTRGQQVTLSCSPISGHRSVSWYQQTPGQGLQFLFEYFSETQRNKGNFPGRFSGRQFSNSRSEMNVSTLELGDSALYLCASSLEVGGGAFFGQGTRLTVV.

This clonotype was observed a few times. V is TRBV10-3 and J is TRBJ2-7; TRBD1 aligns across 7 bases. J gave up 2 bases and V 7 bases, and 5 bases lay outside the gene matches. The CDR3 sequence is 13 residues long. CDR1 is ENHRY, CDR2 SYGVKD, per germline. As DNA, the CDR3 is TGTGCCATCACGGCAGACAGGGCCTACGAGCAGTACTTC. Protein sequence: CAITADRAYEQYF.

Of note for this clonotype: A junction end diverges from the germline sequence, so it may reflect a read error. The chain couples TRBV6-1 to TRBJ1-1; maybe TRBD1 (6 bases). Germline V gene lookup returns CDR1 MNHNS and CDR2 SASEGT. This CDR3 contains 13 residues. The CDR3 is CASRGVFRTEAFF. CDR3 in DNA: TGCGCCAGCAGGGGTGTGTTTAGGACTGAAGCTTTCTTT.

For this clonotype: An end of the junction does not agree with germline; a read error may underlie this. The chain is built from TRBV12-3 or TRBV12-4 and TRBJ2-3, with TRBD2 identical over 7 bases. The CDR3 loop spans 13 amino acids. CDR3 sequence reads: CASSLVAGDMQYF. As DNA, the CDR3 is TGTGCCAGCAGTTTAGTGGCGGGAGATATGCAGTATTTT.

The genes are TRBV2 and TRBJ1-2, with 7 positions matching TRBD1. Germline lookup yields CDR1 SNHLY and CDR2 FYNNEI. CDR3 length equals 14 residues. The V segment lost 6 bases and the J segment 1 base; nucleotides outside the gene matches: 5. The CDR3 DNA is TGTGCCAGCAGGTTAGGGGGCGTTAACTATGGCTACACCTTC. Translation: CASRLGGVNYGYTF.

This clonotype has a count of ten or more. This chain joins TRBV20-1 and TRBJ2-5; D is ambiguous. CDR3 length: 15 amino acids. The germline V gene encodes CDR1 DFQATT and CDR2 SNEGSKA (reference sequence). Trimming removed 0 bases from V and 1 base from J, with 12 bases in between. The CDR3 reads CSARDLGNPQETQYF. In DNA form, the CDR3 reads TGCAGTGCTAGAGATCTGGGGAATCCCCAAGAGACCCAGTACTTC.

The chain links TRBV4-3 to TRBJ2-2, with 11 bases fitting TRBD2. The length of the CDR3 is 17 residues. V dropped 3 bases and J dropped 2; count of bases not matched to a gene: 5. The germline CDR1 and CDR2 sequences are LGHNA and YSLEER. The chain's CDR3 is CASSQELAGANTGELFF. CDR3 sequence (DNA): TGCGCCAGCAGCCAGGAACTAGCGGGGGCCAACACCGGGGAGCTGTTTTTT.